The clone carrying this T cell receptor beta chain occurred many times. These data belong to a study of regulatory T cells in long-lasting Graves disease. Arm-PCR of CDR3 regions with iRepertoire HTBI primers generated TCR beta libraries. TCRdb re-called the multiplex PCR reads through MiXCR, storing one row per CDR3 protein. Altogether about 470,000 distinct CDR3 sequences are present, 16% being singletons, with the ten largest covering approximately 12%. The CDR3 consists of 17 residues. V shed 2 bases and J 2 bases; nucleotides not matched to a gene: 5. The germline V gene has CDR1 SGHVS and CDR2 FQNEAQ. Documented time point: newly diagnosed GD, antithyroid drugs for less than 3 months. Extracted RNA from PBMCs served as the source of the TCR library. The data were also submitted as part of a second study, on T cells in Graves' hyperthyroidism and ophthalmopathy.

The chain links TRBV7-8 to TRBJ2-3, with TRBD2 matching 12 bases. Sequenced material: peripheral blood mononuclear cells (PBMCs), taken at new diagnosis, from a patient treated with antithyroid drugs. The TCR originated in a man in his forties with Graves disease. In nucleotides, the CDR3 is TGTGCCAGCAGCTTATCCCTAGCGGGAGGGCCCACAGATACGCAGTATTTT. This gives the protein CASSLSLAGGPTDTQYF.